This T cell receptor beta chain was captured by sequencing in a study of human T cells and chemical hapten exposure. Study-level background: The variation in per-sample TCR yields arose mainly from small differences in pooled library volumes.

Noted time point: healthy volunteer bleed at 2 weeks. Whole blood that had not been fractionated was the source of extracted total RNA. This clonotype was detected ten times or more. Unique molecular identifiers were attached to individual cDNA molecules during library preparation. Authors' analysis steps: Sampled TCR counts reached a median of roughly 100,000 per sample, with values ranging from about 23,224 to 700,000. A single record per CDR3 protein comes from TCRdb applying MiXCR to the RACE reads. The V and J calls, along with clone size, are taken from TCRdb and not from the paper's own processing. The data show some 120,000 distinct CDR3 sequences, around 8.3% seen once. Germline lookup yields CDR1 DFQATT and CDR2 SNEGSKA (reference sequence). The CDR3 is 15 amino acids. V was cut by 4 bases and J by 2 bases, with 15 bases left in between.

The source of this sequence is a male donor in good health. Some clones in this sample may be carry-over from other donors' samples. The rearrangement uses TRBV20-1 and TRBJ1-5; D not resolved. Sequencing input: whole blood. The CDR3 coding sequence is TGCAGTGCTATGATCGCTTCTGGAGGCAATCAGCCCCAGCATTTT. This gives the protein CSAMIASGGNQPQHF.